This T cell receptor (beta chain) was found in a study of shared clonotypes between healthy human individuals. Terminally differentiated effector memory CD45RA+ cells were excluded by CCR7 positive selection of CD45RO-negative cells. Trimming stripped 4 bases from V and 0 bases from J, with 8 bases between. This CDR3 has 13 residues. Germline CDR1 SGHDT, CDR2 YYEEEE. Assay used: immunoSEQ multiplex PCR; TCRdb lists only in-frame clones, some missing. The table records roughly 2 million clones, 85% to 95% of them present only once. The V gene is TRBV5-6, the J gene TRBJ2-7; D is undetermined. Sequenced input: naive CD8+ T cells sorted from blood. This TCR derives from a man aged 18 to 30 in good health. CDR3 nucleotide sequence: TGTGCCAGCAGCATACAGAGCTCCTACGAGCAGTACTTC. Residues: CASSIQSSYEQYF.